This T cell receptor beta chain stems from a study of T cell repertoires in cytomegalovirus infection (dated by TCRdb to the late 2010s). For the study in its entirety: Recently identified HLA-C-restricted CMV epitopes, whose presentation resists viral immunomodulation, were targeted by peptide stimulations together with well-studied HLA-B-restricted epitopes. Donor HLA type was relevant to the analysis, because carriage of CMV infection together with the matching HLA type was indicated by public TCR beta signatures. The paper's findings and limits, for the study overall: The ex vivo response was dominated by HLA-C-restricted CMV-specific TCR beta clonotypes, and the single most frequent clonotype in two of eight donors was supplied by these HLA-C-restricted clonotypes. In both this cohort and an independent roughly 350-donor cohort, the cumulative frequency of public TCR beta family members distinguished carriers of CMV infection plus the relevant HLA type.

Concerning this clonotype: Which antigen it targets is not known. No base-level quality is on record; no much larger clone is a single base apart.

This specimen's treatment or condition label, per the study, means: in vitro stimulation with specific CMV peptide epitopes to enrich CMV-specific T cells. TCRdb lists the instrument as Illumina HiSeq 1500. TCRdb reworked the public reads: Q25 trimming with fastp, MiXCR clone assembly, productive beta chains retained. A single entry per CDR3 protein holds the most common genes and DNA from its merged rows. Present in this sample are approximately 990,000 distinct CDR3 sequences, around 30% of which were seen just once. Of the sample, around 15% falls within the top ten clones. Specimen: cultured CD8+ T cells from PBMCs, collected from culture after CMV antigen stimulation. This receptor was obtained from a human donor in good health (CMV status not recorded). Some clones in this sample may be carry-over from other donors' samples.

The nucleotides are TGTGCCAGCGGGACAGGGTTTACCCAAGAGACCCAGTACTTC. This gives the protein CASGTGFTQETQYF. The chain joins TRBV2 to TRBJ2-5; TRBD1 lines up with 9 middle nucleotides. Trimming accounts for 8 bases at V and 1 base at J, while the number of junction bases matched to no gene is 5. The CDR3, cysteine through phenylalanine, is 14 amino acids long. Here the CDR3 DNA is all that survives: 42 bases in frame from base 1. The CDR1 and CDR2 encoded by the germline V gene are SNHLY and FYNNEI.